Described below is a single TCR beta chain sequence and its context. The PCR ran on 60 Vbeta and 13 Jbeta primers. Libraries were prepared by immunoSEQ multiplex PCR; TCRdb keeps only in-frame clonotypes and omits some of them. The sample yields about 160,000 clones, around 80% seen once. This sample was included in a study of cytomegalovirus exposure and HLA in healthy donors. In the study overall: Unique TCRs numbering around 80 million, obtained from HLA-typed donors, made up an early data release.

The sequenced sample was PBMCs. The TCR originated in a female donor in good health and CMV-seronegative.

This CDR3 is CASTHRELGGYTF. The CDR3 region has the DNA TGTGCCAGTACCCACAGGGAGCTGGGTGGCTACACCTTC. The chain links TRBV19 to TRBJ1-2; perhaps TRBD1 as D (6 bases). V lost 7 bases, J lost 7 bases, and 16 bases lay in between. Germline lookup yields CDR1 LNHDA and CDR2 SQIVND (reference sequence). The CDR3 spans 13 residues.